This T cell receptor beta chain was documented in a study of Tregs in tolerant kidney transplant recipients. CD4+CD25+CD127- Tregs, CD4+CD25- non-Tregs, CD4 and CD8 cells were sorted. The CDR3 length is 13 residues. V dropped 8 bases and J dropped 4; count of bases not matched to a gene: 5. From germline, CDR1 is MNHNY and CDR2 SVGAGI (reference sequence). Sequencing was performed with immunoSEQ multiplex PCR; in TCRdb, only in-frame clones are kept and a portion is missing. Of some 70,000 clones in the sample, approximately 92% are singletons; the top ten hold 10% to 11%. The clonotype was recovered from a human donor who received a combined kidney and bone marrow transplant. The V gene is TRBV6-6, the J gene TRBJ1-5; TRBD1 matches at 7 bases. The specimen comprised CD8+ T cells from blood, sampled before the transplant. The CDR3 here is CASAWDRNQPQHF. The CDR3 bases are TGTGCCAGCGCTTGGGACAGAAATCAGCCCCAGCATTTT.